Each of the 27 T cell receptor beta chains below was sequenced from the same sample in a study of blood T cells in healthy people across ages. For the second PCR, which ran for 7 to 11 cycles, a sample-barcoded 5' primer and a J-beta primer mix were used. TCRdb used MiXCR to reprocess the 5' RACE reads, holding one entry per CDR3 protein. The sample includes under 1,000,000 distinct CDR3 sequences, 35% to 50% of them seen just once. The source material was blood. The source is a man older than 75 in good health.

The V gene is TRBV13, the J gene TRBJ2-1; 11 nucleotides match TRBD1. Trimming at V came to 5 bases and at J to 4 bases, leaving 19 bases not matched to a gene. Germline assignment: CDR1 PRHDT and CDR2 FYEKMQ (reference sequence). The CDR3 is 20 residues long. The CDR3 DNA reads TGTGCCAGCAGCCCCCCCGGGACAGGGGGACAAGCGTTTGTTTACAATGAGCAGTTCTTC. Translating it yields CASSPPGTGGQAFVYNEQFF.

In its sample, this clonotype was seen a few times. V usage is TRBV10-3 and J usage is TRBJ1-5; the match to TRBD1 covers 7 bases. Germline-derived CDR1 and CDR2 are ENHRY and SYGVKD. The CDR3 runs 15 residues. The J segment lost 1 base and the V segment lost 0 bases, leaving 0 bases of the junction unmatched. The CDR3 region has the DNA TGTGCCATCAGTGAGTCGGACAGGAGCAATCAGCCCCAGCATTTT. Its translation: CAISESDRSNQPQHF.

The chain has TRBV6-5 and TRBJ2-5; the match to TRBD2 covers 10 bases. The J call may be in error: the DNA end matches TRBJ2-7 better. The germline V gene encodes CDR1 MNHEY and CDR2 SVGAGI. The CDR3 extends over 15 amino acids. The chain's CDR3 is CASSIGTSEPNEQYF. The CDR3 coding sequence is TGTGCCAGCAGCATCGGGACTAGCGAACCGAACGAGCAGTACTTC.

This chain uses TRBV30 with TRBJ1-2; 8 positions agree with TRBD1. The CDR3 loop spans 13 amino acids. J gave up 8 bases and V 3 bases, and 8 bases lay outside the gene matches. The V gene's germline CDR1 is GTSNPN and CDR2 SVGIG (reference sequence). This CDR3 reads CAWRTGGEQGYTF. CDR3 coding DNA: TGTGCCTGGAGAACAGGGGGAGAACAGGGCTACACCTTC.

The gene calls are TRBV21-1 and TRBJ2-3. TRBV21-1 is shown as a pseudogene. This CDR3 has 16 residues. The CDR3 sequence: CASSKEDDPRRDTQYF. CDR3 DNA sequence: TGTGCCAGCAGCAAAGAAGATGATCCACGCCGGGATACGCAGTATTTT.

CDR3 sequence: CASSSDPTGRETQYF. The CDR3 DNA reads as TGTGCCAGCAGCTCGGACCCCACCGGTAGAGAGACCCAGTACTTC. V gene TRBV7-2 combines with J gene TRBJ2-5, with unresolved D. The V gene lost 4 bases and the J gene lost 4 bases, with 16 bases spanning the gap. The germline V gene encodes CDR1 SGHTA and CDR2 FQGNSA. The CDR3 consists of 15 residues.

About this clonotype: Since a much larger clone is just one base distant, this may be a read error. This chain connects TRBV29-1 to TRBJ2-5; 8 nucleotides align to TRBD1. The ends lost 6 bases at V and 2 bases at J; junction bases unmatched: 8. CDR1 and CDR2 from the germline V gene are SQVTM and ANQGSEA. The CDR3 extends over 14 amino acids. CDR3 amino acids: CSVVPGQDQETQYF. CDR3 coding DNA: TGCAGCGTGGTACCGGGACAGGATCAAGAGACCCAGTACTTC.

The chain is built from TRBV20-1 and TRBJ2-7; either TRBD1 or TRBD2 may supply D (6 bases each). The V gene's germline CDR1 is DFQATT and CDR2 SNEGSKA (reference sequence). Trimming left V 6 bases short and J 6 bases short, with 24 bases between. This CDR3 region has 15 residues. CDR3 DNA sequence: TGCAGTGCCCCCCTACTAGGGGGACTTGAGGGCGAGCAGTACTTC. It encodes CSAPLLGGLEGEQYF.

The CDR3 protein is CASSFWASGSFYEQYF. The CDR3 coding sequence is TGTGCCAGCAGTTTTTGGGCTAGCGGGAGTTTCTACGAGCAGTACTTC. The chain has TRBV28 and TRBJ2-5; 10 positions match TRBD2. Matching the DNA end better, TRBJ2-7 makes the J call doubtful. The CDR3 is 16 amino acids. The V gene's germline CDR1 is MDHEN and CDR2 SYDVKM.

This clonotype was picked up many times. The chain has TRBV7-2 and TRBJ2-5; D gene ambiguous. This CDR3 is built from 12 residues. Germline V gene data show CDR1 as SGHTA and CDR2 as FQGNSA. Between the trimmed V and J ends, which lost 1 base and 4 bases, there was a span of 4 bases. Here the CDR3 DNA reads TGTGCCAGCAGCTTAGGGGTAGAGACCCAGTACTTC. Protein sequence: CASSLGVETQYF.

The V gene is TRBV18, the J gene TRBJ1-2; TRBD1 agrees at 10 bases. CDR1 and CDR2 (germline): KGHSH, LQKENI. After removal of 4 bases from V and 3 bases from J, the junction contained 5 bases not matched to a gene. This CDR3 is built from 15 residues. The CDR3: CASSRGTGADYGYTF. Here the CDR3 DNA reads TGTGCCAGCTCACGTGGGACAGGGGCAGACTATGGCTACACCTTC.

The chain has TRBV19 and TRBJ2-7; D is unclear. Germline CDR1 and CDR2: LNHDA and SQIVND (reference sequence). The CDR3 totals 15 residues. V was shortened by 4 bases and J by 1 base, with 14 bases between the two germline ends. CDR3 amino acids: CASSTTDRASYEQYF. CDR3 DNA sequence: TGTGCCAGTAGTACCACCGATCGGGCTTCCTACGAGCAGTACTTC.

The rearrangement joins TRBV20-1 to TRBJ2-2; 10 bases are a match to TRBD2. This CDR3 spans 16 amino acids. Germline V gene sequence: CDR1 DFQATT, CDR2 SNEGSKA (reference sequence). The V gene end was trimmed by 3 bases and the J gene end by 3 bases; junction bases not matched to a gene: 7. The CDR3: CSASSLAGADTGELFF. CDR3 DNA: TGCAGTGCTAGCAGTCTAGCGGGAGCAGACACCGGGGAGCTGTTTTTT.

This clonotype was seen more than once but under ten times. The chain couples TRBV3-1 to TRBJ2-7, with D hard to call. Deletions cut 0 bases from V and 4 bases from J, with 10 bases between. CDR1 is LGHDT, CDR2 YNNKEL, per germline (reference sequence). The length of the CDR3 is 14 residues. CDR3 region: CASSQDFQTYEQYF. CDR3 bases: TGTGCCAGCAGCCAAGATTTTCAGACATACGAGCAGTACTTC.

The rearrangement uses TRBV6-5 and TRBJ2-3, with D hard to call. Germline CDR1 reads MNHEY; CDR2 reads SVGAGI. CDR3 length: 14 amino acids. Trimming cost V 2 bases and J 2 bases, with 8 bases left between them. CDR3: CASSYGGVTDTQYF. DNA of the CDR3: TGTGCCAGCAGTTACGGTGGGGTCACAGATACGCAGTATTTT.

This clonotype was seen only a few times. A read error is possible here, since a much larger clone lies one base away. The chain recombines TRBV5-6 with TRBJ2-1; D ambiguous. The germline V gene encodes CDR1 SGHDT and CDR2 YYEEEE. V dropped 4 bases and J dropped 0 bases, with 5 bases sitting between them. The CDR3 is 13 residues long. The CDR3 is CASSHSSYNEQFF. The CDR3 DNA reads as TGTGCCAGCAGCCACAGCTCCTACAATGAGCAGTTCTTC.

This clonotype has a handful of counts. J is TRBJ2-1 and V is TRBV11-2; either TRBD1 or TRBD2 may fit D (6 bases each). With 0 bases removed from V and 0 bases from J, the gap between germline ends came to 24 bases. The germline CDR1 and CDR2 sequences are SGHAT and FQNNGV. CDR3 length: 21 amino acids. The CDR3 protein is CASSLEGGVGFSLSSYNEQFF. DNA of the CDR3: TGTGCCAGCAGCTTAGAGGGGGGCGTAGGCTTCTCCCTCAGCTCCTACAATGAGCAGTTCTTC.

Concerning this clonotype itself: This may be a read error, as it is one base from a much larger clone. V is TRBV20-1 and J is TRBJ2-6, with 7 bases identical to TRBD2. The J segment lost 2 bases and the V segment lost 1 base, leaving 8 bases of the junction unmatched. This CDR3 region has 17 residues. Germline values: CDR1 DFQATT, CDR2 SNEGSKA (reference sequence). The CDR3 spells CSARVKPAGPGANVLTF. CDR3 coding DNA: TGCAGTGCTAGAGTTAAACCAGCGGGACCTGGGGCCAACGTCCTGACTTTC.

The sample holds many counts of this clonotype. The chain links TRBV4-2 to TRBJ2-6, with TRBD2 as a possible D gene (6 bases). The V and J ends lost 3 bases and 0 bases respectively, with 9 bases between them. Germline V gene lookup returns CDR1 LGHNA and CDR2 YNFKEQ. This CDR3 is 16 amino acids long. The CDR3 protein is CASSQSGDSGANVLTF. CDR3 in DNA: TGTGCCAGCAGCCAGTCGGGGGACTCTGGGGCCAACGTCCTGACTTTC.

A few counts support this clonotype. The chain carries TRBV20-1 and TRBJ2-7; tentative D call: TRBD2 (6 bases). The germline gives CDR1 DFQATT, CDR2 SNEGSKA (reference sequence). CDR3 length equals 15 residues. The V gene lost 6 bases and the J gene lost 3 bases, with 21 bases spanning the gap. The CDR3 nucleotides are TGCAGTGCCCTAAACCCTAGCGCGGAGTACTACGAGCAGTACTTC. Translation: CSALNPSAEYYEQYF.

This chain joins TRBV9 and TRBJ1-3; D call uncertain. This CDR3 has 12 amino acids. The germline V and J ends were trimmed by 2 bases and 4 bases, with 4 bases remaining between them. CDR1 is SGDLS and CDR2 is YYNGEE in the germline V gene. The CDR3 loop reads CASSVGGNTIYF. The CDR3 DNA reads TGTGCCAGCAGCGTGGGCGGAAACACCATATATTTT.

This clonotype occurred a few times. The chain couples TRBV12-3 or TRBV12-4 to TRBJ2-7; 11 nucleotides agree with TRBD2. CDR3 length equals 15 residues. The ends lost 5 bases at V and 4 bases at J; junction bases unmatched: 7. The CDR3, as DNA: TGTGCCAGCAGTATTCTAGCGGGAGGTGGGTACGAGCAGTACTTC. Its protein product is CASSILAGGGYEQYF.

The CDR3 reads CASTPGWGREKLFF. Written as DNA, the CDR3 is TGTGCCAGCACCCCAGGATGGGGGAGGGAAAAACTGTTTTTT. The chain links TRBV9 to TRBJ1-4; the D gene is possibly TRBD1 (5 bases). The CDR3 is 14 residues long. Germline V gene data show CDR1 as SGDLS and CDR2 as YYNGEE. Trimming removed 6 bases at V and 8 bases at J, with 17 bases between.

This clonotype was recorded a few times. V is TRBV24-1 and J is TRBJ2-1; the match to TRBD2 covers 12 bases. The CDR3 is made up of 16 amino acids. Trimming took 2 bases from V and 6 from J; bases not matched to a gene: 4. Germline values: CDR1 KGHDR, CDR2 SFDVKD. The CDR3 loop is CATSDSSGRAFNEQFF. In DNA form, the CDR3 reads TGTGCCACCAGTGATTCTAGCGGGAGGGCCTTCAATGAGCAGTTCTTC.

The rearrangement links TRBV9 to TRBJ2-7; 10 bases line up with TRBD2. The CDR3 has 16 residues. Germline values: CDR1 SGDLS, CDR2 YYNGEE. V was pared by 4 bases and J by 5 bases, with 12 bases of the junction left unmatched. CDR3 loop: CASSPSGREPHNEQYF. The CDR3, as DNA: TGTGCCAGCAGCCCGAGCGGGAGGGAGCCCCATAACGAGCAGTACTTC.

V is TRBV5-1 and J is TRBJ1-4; 7 bases line up with TRBD1. The junction had 10 bases not matched to a gene; V was cut back by 7 bases and J by 4 bases. Looked up from germline, CDR1 is SGHRS and CDR2 is YFSETQ. The CDR3 sequence is 15 residues long. In nucleotides, the CDR3 is TGCGCCAGCCGGGAGGGGGCGGCACTTAATGAAAAACTGTTTTTT. Encoded protein: CASREGAALNEKLFF.

The chain links TRBV2 to TRBJ2-2; 12 bases map to TRBD1. V was clipped by 7 bases and J by 4 bases; unmatched bases: 4. The germline gives CDR1 SNHLY, CDR2 FYNNEI. The CDR3 is 15 amino acids. CDR3 protein: CASKRGQGATGELFF. The CDR3 DNA sequence: TGTGCCAGCAAGAGGGGACAGGGGGCCACCGGGGAGCTGTTTTTT.